This entry lists 17 T cell receptor beta chains sequenced from one sample in a study of beta chain features in type 1 diabetes. The isolated RNA, all of it, was reverse transcribed, so expressed TCRB transcripts were what got sequenced. The repertoire was sequenced with immunoSEQ multiplex PCR; TCRdb's copy has only in-frame clones and lacks some. The sample shows about 330,000 clones, 9.5% to 12% of them seen only once. Specimen: naive CD4+ T cells from blood. Receptor source: a woman aged 25 to 39 in good health.

The chain joins TRBV28 to TRBJ2-1; 8 nucleotides line up with TRBD1. The V gene end was trimmed by 6 bases and the J gene end by 10 bases; junction bases not matched to a gene: 8. Per germline, CDR1 MDHEN and CDR2 SYDVKM. The CDR3 contains 13 residues. CDR3 loop: CASRTGQVREQFF. In DNA form, the CDR3 reads TGTGCCAGCAGGACGGGACAGGTTCGGGAGCAGTTCTTC. The whole variable domain, remainder taken from reference TRBV28 and TRBJ2-1, is DVKVTQSSRYLVKRTGEKVFLECVQDMDHENMFWYRQDPGLGLRLIYFSYDVKMKEKGDIPEGYSVSREKKERFSLILESASTNQTSMYLCASRTGQVREQFFGPGTRLTVL.

V gene TRBV2 combines with J gene TRBJ2-5, with D tentatively TRBD1 (6 bases). The CDR3 spans 14 residues. Trimming stripped 8 bases from V and 2 bases from J, with 15 bases between. Germline CDR1 SNHLY, CDR2 FYNNEI. As DNA, the CDR3 is TGTGCCAGCGGGCGGACAGAAATACAAGAGACCCAGTACTTC. Residues: CASGRTEIQETQYF.

J is TRBJ2-2 and V is TRBV4-3; TRBD1 matches at 10 bases. The junction had 10 bases not matched to a gene; V was cut back by 0 bases and J by 0 bases. The CDR3 runs to 20 residues. Germline lookup yields CDR1 LGHNA and CDR2 YSLEER. The chain's CDR3 is CASSQEFGTGAPANTGELFF. CDR3 coding DNA: TGCGCCAGCAGCCAAGAATTCGGGACAGGGGCCCCCGCGAACACCGGGGAGCTGTTTTTT.

In this sample, this clone turned up a few times. The chain carries TRBV7-9 and TRBJ2-4; 7 nucleotides match TRBD1. V dropped 5 bases and J dropped 0; count of bases not matched to a gene: 7. Germline assignment: CDR1 SEHNR and CDR2 FQNEAQ (reference sequence). The CDR3 runs to 16 residues. In DNA form, the CDR3 reads TGTGCCAGCAGCCGCCGGGACAGTCTAGCCAAAAACATTCAGTACTTC. Its protein product is CASSRRDSLAKNIQYF.

The chain joins TRBV29-1 to TRBJ2-3; 8 bases match TRBD2. This CDR3 has 17 amino acids. V trimming: 4 bases; J trimming: 5 bases; junction bases outside the gene matches: 17. Germline V gene sequence: CDR1 SQVTM, CDR2 ANQGSEA. The CDR3 region is CSVGSLGVAGQGDTQYF. The CDR3 DNA sequence: TGCAGCGTTGGCAGTCTTGGGGTAGCGGGACAAGGAGATACGCAGTATTTT.

This CDR3 reads CASSYAGSSYNEQFF. Written as DNA, the CDR3 is TGTGCCAGCAGTTACGCGGGGAGCTCCTACAATGAGCAGTTCTTC. V gene TRBV6-6 combines with J gene TRBJ2-1; perhaps TRBD2 as D (6 bases). Looked up from germline, CDR1 is MNHNY and CDR2 is SVGAGI (reference sequence). CDR3 length: 15 residues. V dropped 2 bases and J dropped 0 bases, with 8 bases sitting between them.

This clone was found a few times. The chain recombines TRBV18 with TRBJ2-7, with D possibly matching TRBD1 (5 bases). Trimming stripped 6 bases from V and 0 bases from J, with 9 bases between. CDR1 and CDR2 from the germline V gene are KGHSH and LQKENI. The CDR3 is 13 residues long. DNA for the CDR3: TGTGCCAGCTCGACAGACAGCTCCTACGAGCAGTACTTC. This gives the protein CASSTDSSYEQYF.

V gene TRBV4-3 combines with J gene TRBJ2-7; D possibly corresponds to TRBD2 (5 bases). Between the trimmed V and J ends, which lost 4 bases and 3 bases, there was a span of 19 bases. Germline V CDR1 and CDR2: LGHNA, YSLEER. The length of the CDR3 is 16 residues. CDR3 loop: CASSRDVSGRSYEQYF. DNA for the CDR3: TGCGCCAGCAGCCGCGACGTGAGTGGGAGAAGCTACGAGCAGTACTTC.

This clone was seen more than once but under ten times. The CDR3 DNA reads as TGCGCCAGCAGCTTCCCCGGTAGCGGGAGTGGCGAGCAGTACTTC. Translated: CASSFPGSGSGEQYF. The chain employs TRBV5-1 and TRBJ2-7; 9 bases align to TRBD2. Germline assignment: CDR1 SGHRS and CDR2 YFSETQ. CDR3 size: 15 residues. V shed 2 bases and J 6 bases; nucleotides not matched to a gene: 9. Drawing the rest from reference TRBV5-1 and TRBJ2-7, the complete variable domain is KAGVTQTPRYLIKTRGQQVTLSCSPISGHRSVSWYQQTPGQGLQFLFEYFSETQRNKGNFPGRFSGRQFSNSRSEMNVSTLELGDSALYLCASSFPGSGSGEQYFGPGTRLTVT.

The chain links TRBV18 to TRBJ2-7; 13 bases fit TRBD2. The CDR3 is 15 amino acids. From germline, CDR1 is KGHSH and CDR2 LQKENI. V lost 5 bases and J lost 2; bases outside the gene matches: 3. The CDR3 bases are TGTGCCAGCTCAACCGGGACTAGCGGGGCCTACGAGCAGTACTTC. Its protein is CASSTGTSGAYEQYF.

There are a few counts of this clone. The CDR3 is CASSLSSSLRNEQFF. CDR3 DNA sequence: TGTGCCAGCAGCTTGTCGTCTAGCTTGAGGAATGAGCAGTTCTTC. The rearrangement links TRBV13 to TRBJ2-1; D is possibly TRBD2 (5 bases). In germline, CDR1 is PRHDT, CDR2 FYEKMQ (reference sequence). Trimming shortened V by 3 bases and J by 7 bases, and 16 bases separated the two germline ends. The CDR3 covers 15 residues.

The rearrangement links TRBV6-5 to TRBJ1-3, with 9 bases aligning to TRBD1. The germline V gene has CDR1 MNHEY and CDR2 SVGAGI. The CDR3 contains 15 residues. The ends lost 2 bases at V and 4 bases at J; junction bases unmatched: 3. This CDR3 is CASSYGTGQGNTIYF. CDR3 bases: TGTGCCAGCAGTTACGGGACAGGGCAAGGAAACACCATATATTTT.

The chain is built from TRBV28 and TRBJ2-1; D remains unclear. Germline CDR1 and CDR2: MDHEN and SYDVKM. V was clipped by 1 base and J by 8 bases, with 6 bases between them. This CDR3 spans 12 amino acids. CDR3 region: CASSLFPDEQFF. DNA for the CDR3: TGTGCCAGCAGTTTATTTCCGGATGAGCAGTTCTTC.

This clone occurred a few times. The V and J genes are TRBV7-3 and TRBJ2-3, with 7 bases fitting TRBD2. The CDR3 runs to 14 residues. Germline trimming cut 3 bases from V and 6 bases from J; bases unmatched to any gene: 6. CDR1 is SGHTA, CDR2 FQGTGA, per germline. CDR3: CASSFSGPTDTQYF. CDR3 nucleotides: TGTGCCAGCAGCTTTAGCGGGCCCACGGATACGCAGTATTTT. The full variable domain, completed using reference TRBV7-3 and TRBJ2-3, is GAGVSQTPSNKVTEKGKYVELRCDPISGHTALYWYRQSLGQGPEFLIYFQGTGAADDSGLPNDRFFAVRPEGSVSTLKIQRTERGDSAVYLCASSFSGPTDTQYFGPGTRLTVL.

The chain carries TRBV11-2 and TRBJ2-7; 9 nucleotides line up with TRBD1. Germline V gene lookup returns CDR1 SGHAT and CDR2 FQNNGV. There are 15 residues in the CDR3. With 5 bases clipped from V and 7 bases from J, the junction kept 12 bases outside the gene matches. Here the CDR3 DNA reads TGTGCCAGCAGCCCTAGAGGACGGGACAGGGAGGAGCAGTACTTC. This gives the protein CASSPRGRDREEQYF.

The V and J genes are TRBV29-1 and TRBJ2-7; 12 bases are shared with TRBD2. V was pared by 0 bases and J by 6 bases, with 9 bases of the junction left unmatched. Germline V gene lookup returns CDR1 SQVTM and CDR2 ANQGSEA. This CDR3 has 16 amino acids. CDR3: CSVEDGLAGGEGEQYF. DNA of the CDR3: TGCAGCGTTGAAGACGGCCTAGCGGGAGGGGAAGGCGAGCAGTACTTC.

This chain links TRBV2 with TRBJ2-2; 7 positions agree with TRBD2. Germline V gene sequence: CDR1 SNHLY, CDR2 FYNNEI. The CDR3 length is 14 residues. The junction had 3 bases not matched to a gene; V was cut back by 4 bases and J by 4 bases. CDR3 region: CASSVSGGTGELFF. The CDR3 bases are TGTGCCAGCAGTGTGTCGGGAGGCACCGGGGAGCTGTTTTTT.